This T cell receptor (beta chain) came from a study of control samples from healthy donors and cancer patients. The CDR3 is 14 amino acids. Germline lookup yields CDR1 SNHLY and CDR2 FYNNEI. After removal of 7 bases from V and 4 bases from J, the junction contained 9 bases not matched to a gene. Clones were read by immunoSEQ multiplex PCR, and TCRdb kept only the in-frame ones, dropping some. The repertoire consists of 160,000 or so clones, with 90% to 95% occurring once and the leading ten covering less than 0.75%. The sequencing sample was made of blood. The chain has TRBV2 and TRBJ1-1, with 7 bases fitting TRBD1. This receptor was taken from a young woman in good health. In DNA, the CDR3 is TGTGCCAGCACTTGGGACAGCGAGGGCACTGAAGCTTTCTTT. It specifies CASTWDSEGTEAFF.